This T cell receptor beta chain comes out of a study of cytomegalovirus exposure and HLA in healthy donors (dated by TCRdb to 2017 to 2019). General notes on the study: An earlier analysis of several hundred of the donors reported approximately 300 Gb of sequence data and some 120 million unique TCR beta sequences from 190 million or so T cells. In the later analysis, no new phenotypic data were used to find candidate immune exposures; instead, reliance was placed on TCR beta sequences and their occurrence across donors. The number of typed donors differed by locus: 629-630 for A, B, C, DRB1 and DQB1; some 500 for DQA1; around 610 for DPA1; and approximately 450 for DPB1. The genetic ancestry cluster associated with self-reported Caucasian donors included over 80% of the roughly 410 genotyped donors. Donor age, sex, ethnicity and CMV serostatus were compiled together with the repertoire data. An early release covering about 600 HLA-typed donors comprised roughly 300 gigabases of sequencing data and 85 million to 100 million unique TCR sequences. To predict cytomegalovirus infection status, the study brought together high-throughput TCR immunosequencing, statistical association of individual TCRs with disease status, and machine learning. To study patterns of TCR occurrence, a later analysis re-analyzed previously published TCR beta repertoires from 600 to 750 donors and added high-resolution HLA genotyping. Genome-wide SNP genotypes for about 65% of the roughly 670 donors were used in a later genetic analysis, which treated that subset as a discovery cohort. Class I and class II HLA loci were covered by the typing at four-digit resolution. A handful of DR-DQ haplotypes were handled as single units for association and clustering because linkage in the cohort was strong. Among about 410 genotyped donors of the cohort, an average of roughly 230,000 unique TCR beta nucleotide sequences was sequenced per donor, of which roughly 18% were non-productive. All discovery cohort repertoires had been generated using a single sequencing platform. An earlier analysis of fewer than 750 of the donors used high-throughput TCR beta sequencing to judge whether each TCR beta V gene segment behaved as functional or pseudogenic. Besides the first cohort of approximately 710 subjects, a separate validation cohort made up of 95 to 150 different subjects was used. Using immunosequencing, the study profiled T cell repertoires from about 620 subjects and related those repertoires to cytomegalovirus serostatus. The study aimed to test whether cataloging public T cell receptors could reveal signatures of past pathogen exposure.

Library preparation used the immunoSEQ multiplex PCR assay. A mixture of 60 forward primers for TCR Vbeta segments and 13 reverse primers for TCR Jbeta segments was used in the multiplex PCR. Amplification of the CDR3 region of rearranged TCR beta genes was performed with a multiplex PCR assay on genomic DNA. On the Illumina HiSeq System, the amplified TCR beta libraries were sequenced as 87-base-pair reads. The authors processed their data as follows. A later analysis tallied 75 million to 95 million unique TCR beta chains across the 666 repertoires, and approximately 9.9 million of those chains were shared by two or more donors. Raw reads were error-corrected and collapsed into unique sequences by a nearest-neighbor algorithm in which closely related sequences were merged to remove PCR and sequencing errors. V, D and J gene segments were assigned by aligning CDR3 sequences to IMGT reference sequences. For a sequence to be retained, a match of at least six nucleotides to both a V gene segment and a J gene segment was required. Rearrangements were called productive when the CDR3 lacked stop codons and stayed in frame with V and J; all others were non-productive. CDR3 was defined according to IMGT convention as the region running from the second conserved V-encoded cysteine to the conserved J-encoded phenylalanine. The earlier analysis of about 530 of the donors excluded any sequence lacking an unambiguous match to a single V gene segment. An earlier analysis of some 500 of the donors classified V segments as functional when productive rearrangements were above 56.7% and as segregating when the standard deviation between donors was above 5%. A statistical classification framework was built for diagnosing cytomegalovirus status from the catalog of TCR beta chain sequences. V and J gene assignment, in a later analysis, came from comparing TCR nucleotide sequences with IMGT/GENE-DB human TR gene sequences. In a later analysis, CDR3 sequences and most-parsimonious VDJ recombination scenarios were assigned using the TCRdist pipeline. In a later analysis, each TCR beta chain was defined by its CDR3 amino acid sequence together with its V-gene family, and reads lacking a unique V-gene family were excluded. In a later analysis, 450 to 600 highly shared, low-generation-probability nucleotide sequences were removed to address suspected cross-contamination and a sequencing artifact. In a later analysis, a clonal expansion index for each public chain was calculated from normalized within-repertoire ranks of inferred template counts. Generation probabilities in a later analysis came from a VDJ recombination model fitted to out-of-frame rearrangements, and those results were checked against IGoR. A later analysis scored TCR-TCR, TCR-HLA and TCR-CMV co-occurrence with hypergeometric tests, applying a repertoire-size bias correction to TCR pairs. A later analysis estimated false discovery rates by permuting HLA or CMV assignments 20 times. In a later analysis, co-occurring TCRs were grouped using DBSCAN, with TCRdist sequence similarity added in when clustering inside HLA-allele-positive subsets. Co-occurrence clustering excluded repertoires with fewer than 30,000 or more than 120,000 public chains, plus five with anomalous nucleotide sharing. The table was pulled from immuneACCESS by TCRdb, which kept in-frame rearrangements only. Such tables lose some clones; where checked, under half of the loss comes from unresolved V genes, and the rest has no known cause. The V and J calls and the clone size are those of that table, but D and trimming were determined from the DNA. The sample table records over 100,000 clones; around 81% of these occur just once. The biggest ten clones account for roughly 2.2% of the sample.

Overall study results and their limits: In both the original and validation cohorts, the classifier was reported to diagnose cytomegalovirus status with high specificity and sensitivity. HLA typing was unavailable for some donors at each locus, so association tests used only the typed subset. A group of highly shared sequence variants was considered likely to be a technical artifact of the sequencing pipeline. An association between a missense DCLRE1C variant and V-gene and J-gene trimming of TCR beta chains was found in a later genetic analysis and replicated in an independent cohort. A further reported finding was that TCR beta sequences accurately predicted the HLA-A and HLA-B alleles for most subjects in the first cohort. While some public TCRs were present in many individuals, most TCR sequences turned up only very rarely across donors. Presence/absence analyses assumed roughly uniform sequencing depth across donors, an assumption that may not hold. A total of 150 to 200 TCR beta chains were listed by the study as associated with cytomegalovirus. In a later analysis, the rate of TCR association differed among HLA loci, with DRB1 alleles having the most associated TCRs and HLA-C alleles having the fewest. In vitro tests confirmed that three of the cytomegalovirus-associated TCR beta chains recognize cytomegalovirus antigens. Only TCR beta chains were sequenced in this cohort, and the absence of alpha or paired-chain data limited detectable features. Linkage disequilibrium might explain the correlated functional status among segregating V segments, but an unknown experimental factor could not be ruled out. According to the authors, the approach could potentially be generalized to other disease states and immunological phenotypes. Over 15 rarely observed V segments, including chromosome 9 orphons, were excluded from the earlier analysis of approximately 600 of the donors because counts were too low. When HLA alleles, especially DR and DQ, strongly co-occurred, attributing TCR associations to individual alleles was difficult. CMV serostatus was the only immune exposure information available for the cohort. Several of the top co-occurrence clusters appeared to be linked to parvovirus B19, influenza, CMV and Epstein-Barr virus, according to a later analysis. In a later analysis, most CMV-associated TCR beta chains were found to appear HLA-restricted, with HLA associations seemingly driven largely by CMV exposure. An earlier analysis of approximately 590 of the donors showed that most TCR beta V segments appeared in productive rearrangements either about 87% or about 30% of the time, which broadly matched IMGT annotations. In a later genetic analysis, fewer N-insertions in productive TCRs were reported among donors in an Asian-associated ancestry cluster than the approximately 710-donor mean. In a later analysis, 16,951 TCR beta sequences were associated with specific HLA alleles at a false discovery rate of 0.05. Because the 87-base-pair reads could not distinguish some IMGT-functional V segments, including TRBV6-2 and TRBV6-3, those segments were excluded. In a later analysis, HLA-associated TCR beta chains were found to be more clonally expanded and to have lower generation probabilities than equally common non-associated chains.

Comment on this clone: Its antigen is unknown. The germline gene is not matched at one end of the junction; a read error may be the cause.

The cohort was made up of 666 healthy bone marrow donors. At the time of sampling, every cohort member was nominally healthy, though immune exposures that went unrecorded were likely present. The donor tested CMV seronegative and was one of the 352 seronegative cohort members. Each donor provided a peripheral blood sample, and peripheral blood mononuclear cells were used for TCR beta sequencing. Genomic DNA extraction from the blood cell samples was performed with the Qiagen DNeasy Blood Extraction Kit. The CDR1 and CDR2 encoded by the germline V gene are KGHSH and LQKENI. The CDR3 goes from the cysteine to the phenylalanine over 18 residues. This entry keeps only the CDR3 DNA: 54 bases, framed from base 1.

The chain is encoded by TRBV18 joined to TRBJ1-3, and perhaps TRBD1 as D gene, on 6 matching bases. This receptor was identified in a woman aged 25 to 45 in good health and CMV-seronegative. Sample: PBMCs. The DNA is TGTGCCGGCTCACCCCAGGCTACAGGGTTAATCTCTGGAAACACCATATATTTT. This encodes CAGSPQATGLISGNTIYF.